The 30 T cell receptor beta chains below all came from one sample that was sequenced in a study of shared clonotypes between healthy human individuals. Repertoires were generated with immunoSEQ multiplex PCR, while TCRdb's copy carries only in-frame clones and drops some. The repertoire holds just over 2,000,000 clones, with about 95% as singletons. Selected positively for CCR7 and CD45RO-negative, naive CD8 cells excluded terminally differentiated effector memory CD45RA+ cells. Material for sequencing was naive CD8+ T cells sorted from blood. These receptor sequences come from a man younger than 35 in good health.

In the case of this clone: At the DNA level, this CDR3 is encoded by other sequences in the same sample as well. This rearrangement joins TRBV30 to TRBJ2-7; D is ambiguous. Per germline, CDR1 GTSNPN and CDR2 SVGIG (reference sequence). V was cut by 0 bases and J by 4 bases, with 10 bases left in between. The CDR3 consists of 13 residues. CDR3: CAWSVGSGYEQYF. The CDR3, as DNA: TGTGCCTGGAGTGTAGGTTCCGGATACGAGCAGTACTTC.

The CDR3 DNA reads TGTGCCAGCCTTCGAGCGGGGACTTCTAAAAGCTCCTACGAGCAGTACTTC. Protein: CASLRAGTSKSSYEQYF. The chain has TRBV2 and TRBJ2-7; the match to TRBD2 covers 7 bases. The CDR3 sequence is 17 residues long. After removal of 8 bases from V and 0 bases from J, the junction contained 16 bases not matched to a gene. The V gene's germline CDR1 is SNHLY and CDR2 FYNNEI.

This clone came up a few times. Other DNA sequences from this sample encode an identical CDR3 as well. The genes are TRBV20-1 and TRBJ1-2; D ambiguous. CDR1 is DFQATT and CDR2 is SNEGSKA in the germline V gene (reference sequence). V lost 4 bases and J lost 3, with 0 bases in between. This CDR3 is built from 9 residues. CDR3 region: CSANYGYTF. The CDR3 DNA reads TGCAGTGCTAACTATGGCTACACCTTC.

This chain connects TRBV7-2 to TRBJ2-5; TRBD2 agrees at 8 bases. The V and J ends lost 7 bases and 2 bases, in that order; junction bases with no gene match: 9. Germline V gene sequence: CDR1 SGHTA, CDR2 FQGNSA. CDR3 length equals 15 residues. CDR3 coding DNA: TGTGCCAGCACCTTCTTACTAGCGGAGCAAGAGACCCAGTACTTC. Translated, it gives CASTFLLAEQETQYF.

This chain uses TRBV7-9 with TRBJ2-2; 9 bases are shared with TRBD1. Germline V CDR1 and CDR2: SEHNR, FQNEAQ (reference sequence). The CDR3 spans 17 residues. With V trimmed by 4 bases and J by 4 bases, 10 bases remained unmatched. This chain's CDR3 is CASSSPSTTGGTGELFF. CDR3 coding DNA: TGTGCCAGCAGCTCACCCAGCACGACAGGGGGCACCGGGGAGCTGTTTTTT.

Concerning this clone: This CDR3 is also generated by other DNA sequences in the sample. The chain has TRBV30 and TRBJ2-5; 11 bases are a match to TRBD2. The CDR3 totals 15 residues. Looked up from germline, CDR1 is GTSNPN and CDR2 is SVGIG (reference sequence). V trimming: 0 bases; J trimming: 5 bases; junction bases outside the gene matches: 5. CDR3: CAWSVLAGAGETQYF. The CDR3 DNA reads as TGTGCCTGGAGTGTACTAGCGGGGGCGGGGGAGACCCAGTACTTC.

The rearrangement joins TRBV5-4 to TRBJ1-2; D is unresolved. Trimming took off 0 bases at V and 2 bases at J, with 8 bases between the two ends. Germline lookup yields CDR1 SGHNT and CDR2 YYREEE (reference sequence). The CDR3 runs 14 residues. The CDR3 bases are TGTGCCAGCAGCTTGGACGGTGGGAACTATGGCTACACCTTC. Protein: CASSLDGGNYGYTF.

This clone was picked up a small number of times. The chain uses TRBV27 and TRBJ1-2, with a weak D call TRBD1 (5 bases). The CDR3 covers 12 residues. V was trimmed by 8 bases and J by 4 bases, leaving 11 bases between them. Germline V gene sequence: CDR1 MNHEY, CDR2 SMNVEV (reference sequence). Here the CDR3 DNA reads TGTGCCAGCGGCAGGGCAACCTATGGCTACACCTTC. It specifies CASGRATYGYTF.

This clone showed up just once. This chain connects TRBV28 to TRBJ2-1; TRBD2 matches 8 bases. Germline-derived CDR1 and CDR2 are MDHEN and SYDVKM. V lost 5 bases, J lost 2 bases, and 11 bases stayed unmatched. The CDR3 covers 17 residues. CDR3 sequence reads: CASSTQRERAAYNEQFF. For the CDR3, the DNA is TGTGCCAGCAGTACTCAGCGGGAGAGGGCCGCCTACAATGAGCAGTTCTTC.

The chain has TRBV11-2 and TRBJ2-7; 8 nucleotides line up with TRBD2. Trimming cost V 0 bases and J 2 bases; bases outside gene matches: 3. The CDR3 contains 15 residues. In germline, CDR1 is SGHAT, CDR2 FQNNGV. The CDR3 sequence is CASSLEGGRTYEQYF. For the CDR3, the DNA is TGTGCCAGCAGCTTAGAGGGCGGGAGGACCTACGAGCAGTACTTC.

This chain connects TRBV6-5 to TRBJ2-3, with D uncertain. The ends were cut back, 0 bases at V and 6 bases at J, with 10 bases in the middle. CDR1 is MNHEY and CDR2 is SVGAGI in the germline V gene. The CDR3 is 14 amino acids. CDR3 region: CASSYSTRTDTQYF. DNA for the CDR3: TGTGCCAGCAGTTACTCGACCCGGACGGATACGCAGTATTTT.

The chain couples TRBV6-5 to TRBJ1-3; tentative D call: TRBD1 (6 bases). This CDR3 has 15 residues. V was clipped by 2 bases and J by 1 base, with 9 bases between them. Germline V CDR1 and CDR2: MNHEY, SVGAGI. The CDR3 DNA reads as TGTGCCAGCAGTTACCAAACAGGGTCTGGAAACACCATATATTTT. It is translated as CASSYQTGSGNTIYF.

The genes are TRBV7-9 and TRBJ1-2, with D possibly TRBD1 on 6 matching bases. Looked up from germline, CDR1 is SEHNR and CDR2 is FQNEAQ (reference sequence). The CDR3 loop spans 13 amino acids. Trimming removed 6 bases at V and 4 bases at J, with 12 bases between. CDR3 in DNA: TGTGCCAGCAGTGGGGGCGGGATCTATGGCTACACCTTC. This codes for CASSGGGIYGYTF.

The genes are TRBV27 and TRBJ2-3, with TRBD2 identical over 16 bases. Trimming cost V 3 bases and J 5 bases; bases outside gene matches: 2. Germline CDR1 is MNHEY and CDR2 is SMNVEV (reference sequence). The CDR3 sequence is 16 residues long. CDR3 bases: TGTGCCAGCAGTTTGGGGACTAGCGGGAGGGTAGATACGCAGTATTTT. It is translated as CASSLGTSGRVDTQYF.

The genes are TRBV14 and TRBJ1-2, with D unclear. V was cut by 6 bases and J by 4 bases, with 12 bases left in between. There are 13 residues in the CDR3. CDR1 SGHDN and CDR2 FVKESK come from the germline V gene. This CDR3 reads CASSAEPFYGYTF. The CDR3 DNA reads TGTGCCAGCAGTGCAGAGCCCTTCTATGGCTACACCTTC.

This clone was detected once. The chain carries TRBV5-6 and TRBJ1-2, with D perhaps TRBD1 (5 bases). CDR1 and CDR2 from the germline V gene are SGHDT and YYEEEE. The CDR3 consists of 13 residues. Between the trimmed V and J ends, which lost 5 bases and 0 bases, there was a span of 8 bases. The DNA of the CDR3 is TGTGCCAGCAGAGACAGCCCTAACTATGGCTACACCTTC. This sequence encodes CASRDSPNYGYTF.

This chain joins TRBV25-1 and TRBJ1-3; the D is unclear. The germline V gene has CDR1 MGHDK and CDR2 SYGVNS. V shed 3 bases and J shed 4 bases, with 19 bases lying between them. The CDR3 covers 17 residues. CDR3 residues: CASSDPRIPGSGNTIYF. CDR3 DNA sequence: TGTGCCAGCAGTGACCCCCGGATTCCGGGATCAGGAAACACCATATATTTT.

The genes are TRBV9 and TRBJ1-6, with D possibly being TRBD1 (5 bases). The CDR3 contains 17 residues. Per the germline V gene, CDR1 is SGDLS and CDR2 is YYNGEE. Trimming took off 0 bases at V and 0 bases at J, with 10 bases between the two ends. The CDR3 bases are TGTGCCAGCAGCGTAGCTCCTGACAGCTCCTATAATTCACCCCTCCACTTT. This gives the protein CASSVAPDSSYNSPLHF.

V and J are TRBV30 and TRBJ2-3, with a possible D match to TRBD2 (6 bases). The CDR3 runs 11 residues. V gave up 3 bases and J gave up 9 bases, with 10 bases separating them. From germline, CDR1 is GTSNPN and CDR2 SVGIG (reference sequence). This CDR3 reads CAWSAGGTQYF. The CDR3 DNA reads TGTGCCTGGAGCGCCGGAGGGACGCAGTATTTT.

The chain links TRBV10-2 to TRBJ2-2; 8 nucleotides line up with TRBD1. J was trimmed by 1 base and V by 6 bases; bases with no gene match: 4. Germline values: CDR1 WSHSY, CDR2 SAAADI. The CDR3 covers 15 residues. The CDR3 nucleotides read TGCGCCAGCAGAGGACAGGGCGGGAACACCGGGGAGCTGTTTTTT. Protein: CASRGQGGNTGELFF.

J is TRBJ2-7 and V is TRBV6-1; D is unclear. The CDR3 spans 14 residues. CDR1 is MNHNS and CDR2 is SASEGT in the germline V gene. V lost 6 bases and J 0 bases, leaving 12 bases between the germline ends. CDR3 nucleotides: TGTGCCAGCAGAGTTACTGAGAGCTCCTACGAGCAGTACTTC. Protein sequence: CASRVTESSYEQYF.

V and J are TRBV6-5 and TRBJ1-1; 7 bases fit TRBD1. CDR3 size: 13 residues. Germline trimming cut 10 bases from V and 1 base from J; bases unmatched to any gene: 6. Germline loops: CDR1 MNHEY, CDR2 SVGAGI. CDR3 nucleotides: TGTGCCACCATTGGGACAGAGAACACTGAAGCTTTCTTT. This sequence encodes CATIGTENTEAFF.

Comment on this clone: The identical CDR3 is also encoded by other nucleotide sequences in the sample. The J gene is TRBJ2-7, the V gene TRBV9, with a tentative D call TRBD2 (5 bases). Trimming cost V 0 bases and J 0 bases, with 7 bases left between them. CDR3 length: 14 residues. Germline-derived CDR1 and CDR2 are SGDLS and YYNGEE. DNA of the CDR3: TGTGCCAGCAGCGTAGGGCTAGCCTCCTACGAGCAGTACTTC. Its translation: CASSVGLASYEQYF.

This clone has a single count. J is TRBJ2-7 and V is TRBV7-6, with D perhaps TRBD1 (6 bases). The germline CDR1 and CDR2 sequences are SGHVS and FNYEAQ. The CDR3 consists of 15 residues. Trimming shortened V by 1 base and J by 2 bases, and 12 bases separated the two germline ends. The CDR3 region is CASSLGAGVPYEQYF. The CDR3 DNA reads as TGTGCCAGCAGCTTAGGGGCAGGGGTCCCCTACGAGCAGTACTTC.

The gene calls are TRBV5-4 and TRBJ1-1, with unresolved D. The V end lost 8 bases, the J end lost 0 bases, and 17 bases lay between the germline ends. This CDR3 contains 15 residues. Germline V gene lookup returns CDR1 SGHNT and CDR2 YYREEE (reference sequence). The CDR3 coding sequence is TGTGCCAGTTCCCCGGTTGGGGTCCTGAACACTGAAGCTTTCTTT. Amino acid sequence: CASSPVGVLNTEAFF.

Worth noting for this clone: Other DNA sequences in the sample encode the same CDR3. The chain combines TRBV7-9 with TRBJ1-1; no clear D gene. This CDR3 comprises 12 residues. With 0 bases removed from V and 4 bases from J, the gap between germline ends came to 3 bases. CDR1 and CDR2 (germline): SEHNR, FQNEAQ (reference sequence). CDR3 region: CASSLAGTEAFF. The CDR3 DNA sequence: TGTGCCAGCAGCTTAGCAGGCACTGAAGCTTTCTTT. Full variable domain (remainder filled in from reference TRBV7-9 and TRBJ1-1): DTGVSQNPRHKITKRGQNVTFRCDPISEHNRLYWYRQTLGQGPEFLTYFQNEAQLEKSRLLSDRFSAERPKGSFSTLEIQRTEQGDSAMYLCASSLAGTEAFFGQGTRLTVV.

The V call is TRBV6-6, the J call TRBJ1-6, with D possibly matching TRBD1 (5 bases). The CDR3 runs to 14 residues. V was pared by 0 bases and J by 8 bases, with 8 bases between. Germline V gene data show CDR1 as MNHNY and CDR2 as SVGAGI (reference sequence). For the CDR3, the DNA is TGTGCCAGCAGTTACTCAGGGGTCCATTCACCCCTCCACTTT. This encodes CASSYSGVHSPLHF.

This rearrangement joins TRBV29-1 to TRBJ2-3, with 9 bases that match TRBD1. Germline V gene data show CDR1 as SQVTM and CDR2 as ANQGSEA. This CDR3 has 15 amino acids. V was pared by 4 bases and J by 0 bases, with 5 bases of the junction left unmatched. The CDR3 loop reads CSVASGTGSTDTQYF. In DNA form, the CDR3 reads TGCAGCGTTGCGTCCGGGACAGGGAGCACAGATACGCAGTATTTT.

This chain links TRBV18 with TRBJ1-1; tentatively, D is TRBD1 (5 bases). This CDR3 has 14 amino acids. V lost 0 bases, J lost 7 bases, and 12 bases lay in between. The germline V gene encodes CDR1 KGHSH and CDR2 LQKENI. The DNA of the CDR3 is TGTGCCAGCTCACCACCCGTCAGGGCGGGTGAAGCTTTCTTT. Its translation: CASSPPVRAGEAFF.

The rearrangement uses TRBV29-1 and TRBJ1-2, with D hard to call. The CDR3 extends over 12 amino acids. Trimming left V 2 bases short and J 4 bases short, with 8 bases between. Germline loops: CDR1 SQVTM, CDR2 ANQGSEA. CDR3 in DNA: TGCAGCGTTGAAAGAGTTTCCTATGGCTACACCTTC. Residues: CSVERVSYGYTF.